This is a list of T cell receptor beta chains from one sample in a study of CD8+CD57+ T cells in acquired aplastic anemia. TCRdb reprocessed the reads via MiXCR and lists one record per CDR3 protein. The data contain around 51,000 distinct CDR3 sequences, roughly 69% of them singletons. Sequencing was performed on sorted CD4+, CD8+, or CD8+CD57+ T cells (not recorded which) from PBMCs. These TCRs come from a human donor in good health, serving as a control. CDR3s include the opening cysteine and the closing phenylalanine or tryptophan. D genes are given only for firm matches. Rows may omit the clone size; those that give it use once, few, many or a size class.

v_call	j_call	clone_size	d_call	cdr3_nt	cdr3_aa
TRBV19	TRBJ2-1	.	.	TGTGCCAGTAGTCGTCAGGGACAATACTCCTACAACGAGCAGTTCTTC	CASSRQGQYSYNEQFF
TRBV29-1	TRBJ2-5	.	TRBD2	TGCAGCTCTTGGGAGGGCGTTTTGGAGACCCAGTACTTC	CSSWEGVLETQYF
TRBV20-1	TRBJ1-6	.	.	TGCAGTGCTAGAGATTATGCTACTTCCTATAATTCACCCCTCCACTTT	CSARDYATSYNSPLHF
TRBV7-9	TRBJ2-5	.	TRBD1	TGTGCCAGCACCTGGGACAGCCAAGAGACCCAGTACTTC	CASTWDSQETQYF
TRBV7-2	TRBJ2-3	.	TRBD2	TGTGCCAGCAGCTTTACTAGCGGCGATACGCAGTATTTT	CASSFTSGDTQYF
TRBV9	TRBJ2-3	.	.	TGTGCCAGCAGCGTAGGGGACACAGATACGCAGTATTTT	CASSVGDTDTQYF
TRBV20-1	TRBJ2-5	.	TRBD2	TGCAGTGCTAGATCGATAGCGGGGCCCCCCCAAGAGACCCAGTACTTC	CSARSIAGPPQETQYF
TRBV20-1	TRBJ1-5	.	.	TGCAGTGCTAGAGCGTGGGATAGCAATCAGCCCCAGCATTTT	CSARAWDSNQPQHF
TRBV20-1	TRBJ1-2	once	.	TGCAGTGCTGCCGGGGAGGCTCATGGCTACACCTTC	CSAAGEAHGYTF
TRBV5-1	TRBJ2-3	once	.	TGCGCCAGCAGGAGTCAGGTGGGGACAGATACGCAGTATTTT	CASRSQVGTDTQYF
TRBV5-1	TRBJ1-2	.	.	TGCGCCAGCAGCTTGGAAAACTATGGTGGCTACACCTTC	CASSLENYGGYTF
TRBV14	TRBJ1-2	.	.	TGTGCCAGCAGCACTCGTGACTGGGACGGAAACTATGGCTACACCTTC	CASSTRDWDGNYGYTF
TRBV4-1	TRBJ1-3	.	TRBD1	TGCGCCAGCAGCCGCTCCGGGACAGGGGGCGGAAACACCATATATTTT	CASSRSGTGGGNTIYF
TRBV2	TRBJ2-1	.	.	TGTGCCAGCAGCGGGACACCAGTCAACAATGAGCAGTTCTTC	CASSGTPVNNEQFF
TRBV10-3	TRBJ2-7	.	.	TGTGCCATCAGTGTTCGGCCAGCCTCCTACGAGCAGTACTTC	CAISVRPASYEQYF
TRBV2	TRBJ1-2	.	.	TGTGCCAGCAGTTTAACACTGGGACAAAACTATGGCTACACCTTC	CASSLTLGQNYGYTF
TRBV7-9	TRBJ1-2	.	TRBD1	TGTGCCACGGACAGGGTGGTTAATGGCTACACCTTC	CATDRVVNGYTF
TRBV10-1	TRBJ2-7	medium-sized	.	TGCGCCAGCAGTGAGTCAGGCGGGGACCGCCTCCAGTACTTC	CASSESGGDRLQYF
TRBV7-3	TRBJ2-1	.	.	TGTGCCAGCAGCTTCAGGGGCAGTGAGCAGTTCTTC	CASSFRGSEQFF
TRBV29-1	TRBJ2-3	.	.	TGCAGCGTTGATCGGGGAGATACGCAGTATTTT	CSVDRGDTQYF
TRBV7-9	TRBJ2-7	.	.	TGTGCCAGCAGCTTAGGACCGAACTACGAGCAGTACTTC	CASSLGPNYEQYF
TRBV15	TRBJ2-5	.	.	TGTGCCACCAGCAGAGATCGCTATGAGACCCAGTACTTC	CATSRDRYETQYF
TRBV11-2	TRBJ2-3	.	TRBD2	TGTGCCAGCAGCTTAGAGCGGGAGGGGACCTACCCAGATACGCAGTATTTT	CASSLEREGTYPDTQYF
TRBV24-1	TRBJ2-3	.	.	TGTGCCACCAGTGATCGAGGGGCAGATACGCAGTATTTT	CATSDRGADTQYF
TRBV2	TRBJ1-5	.	.	TGTGCCAGCAGCCTCGGGCGTGCAAGCAATCAGCCCCAGCATTTT	CASSLGRASNQPQHF
TRBV7-9	TRBJ1-1	.	.	TGTGCCAGCAGCCCACGGCGGGCGGGGAACACTGAAGCTTTCTTT	CASSPRRAGNTEAFF
TRBV2	TRBJ2-3	.	.	TGTGCCAGCAGTGAGTTGGCAGGGGTCCGCACAGATACGCAGTATTTT	CASSELAGVRTDTQYF
TRBV25-1	TRBJ1-3	.	TRBD1	TGTGCCAGCAGGAACCACAGGGGGCTCGGGGACACCATATATTTT	CASRNHRGLGDTIYF
TRBV24-1	TRBJ2-2	.	TRBD1	TGTGCCACGGGACAGGCGGCGTTCTCGAACACCGGGGAGCTGTTTTTT	CATGQAAFSNTGELFF
TRBV29-1	TRBJ2-7	.	TRBD1	TGCAGCGTCGGGACAGGAGTCTACGAGCAGTACTTC	CSVGTGVYEQYF
TRBV2	TRBJ2-1	.	TRBD2	TGTGCCGTGCAGCGGGAGATTCCGGAGGAGCAGTTCTTC	CAVQREIPEEQFF
TRBV12-3/TRBV12-4	TRBJ2-7	once	TRBD1	TGTGCCAGCAGTCCGCCGGGCACAGGGGGGTACTTC	CASSPPGTGGYF
TRBV20-1	TRBJ1-4	.	.	TGCAGTGCAGCCCCCGTCCGAGGGAGGGAAAAACTGTTTTTT	CSAAPVRGREKLFF
TRBV7-3	TRBJ2-7	.	TRBD1	TGTGCCAGCATTGACAGGGCTTACGAGCAGTACTTC	CASIDRAYEQYF
TRBV19	TRBJ2-7	.	.	TGTGCCAGTAGTTCCAGGGGTCAGGGCTCCTACGAGCAGTACTTC	CASSSRGQGSYEQYF
TRBV24-1	TRBJ1-5	.	.	TGTGCCACCGGCACAGATAGCAATCAGCCCCAGCATTTT	CATGTDSNQPQHF
TRBV5-6	TRBJ1-5	many	.	TGTGCCAGCAGCTTGGGGCAGGCAAATCAGCCCCAGCATTTT	CASSLGQANQPQHF
TRBV25-1	TRBJ2-5	.	.	TGTGCCAGCAGCCCCTTCAGGGGTTGGGAGACCCAGTACTTC	CASSPFRGWETQYF
TRBV2	TRBJ1-2	.	.	TGTGCCAGCAGTGAAAGGGGCTACTATGGCTACACCTTC	CASSERGYYGYTF
TRBV15	TRBJ2-5	.	TRBD1	TGTGCCACCAGCCTCGACAGGGGAGGTCGGGAGACCCAGTACTTC	CATSLDRGGRETQYF
TRBV20-1	TRBJ2-7	.	.	TGCAGTGCCCCCAACCCGACGGCCGACAAATTCTACGAGCAGTACTTC	CSAPNPTADKFYEQYF
TRBV29-1	TRBJ2-7	.	TRBD2	TGCAGCGTTATGACTAGCGGGAGCCACTACGAGCAGTACTTC	CSVMTSGSHYEQYF
TRBV7-9	TRBJ2-1	.	.	TGTGCCAGCAGGCCCACCCTCAGCAATGAGCAGTTCTTC	CASRPTLSNEQFF
TRBV4-1	TRBJ1-6	.	TRBD1	TGCGCCAGCAGCCAAGGGGCGGGACAGGTAGCGTCACCCCTCCACTTT	CASSQGAGQVASPLHF
TRBV6-1	TRBJ2-7	many	TRBD2	TGTGCCAGCAGTCCCAACATGTGGTGCGGGAGGAGAGACAACGAGCAGTACTTC	CASSPNMWCGRRDNEQYF
TRBV28	TRBJ2-7	many	TRBD2	TGTGCCAGCAGTTTCCGGGAGGGAAGGTACGAGCAGTACTTC	CASSFREGRYEQYF
TRBV25-1	TRBJ1-2	.	.	TGTGCCAGCATCCCGCCGGGAGGCGGGGGCTACACCTTC	CASIPPGGGGYTF
TRBV6-1	TRBJ2-1	.	TRBD1	TGTGCCAGCAGTCCCCCGAGGGGGCAGTACAATGAGCAGTTCTTC	CASSPPRGQYNEQFF
TRBV25-1	TRBJ2-3	.	TRBD2	TGTGCCAGCAGTCCCGTGGCGGGGGGGGTCACAGATACGCAGTATTTT	CASSPVAGGVTDTQYF
TRBV25-1	TRBJ2-1	.	.	TGTGCCAGCGATGGACAAAACAATGAGCAGTTCTTC	CASDGQNNEQFF
TRBV10-2	TRBJ1-2	.	TRBD1	TGCGCCAGCAGTGAGACGAGTGGACAGGAGCAATATGGCTACACCTTC	CASSETSGQEQYGYTF
TRBV19	TRBJ1-2	.	TRBD1	TGTGCCAGTAGTGGGCCGGGACAGAGGGGGTATGGCTACACCTTC	CASSGPGQRGYGYTF
TRBV10-1	TRBJ1-2	few	.	TGCGCCATCGCCAGGGATCACACCTTC	CAIARDHTF
TRBV11-1	TRBJ1-5	.	TRBD1	TGTGCCAGCAGCCCTAGCAGCGTCAGGGGGGCACCTCATCATCAGCCCCAGCATTTT	CASSPSSVRGAPHHQPQHF